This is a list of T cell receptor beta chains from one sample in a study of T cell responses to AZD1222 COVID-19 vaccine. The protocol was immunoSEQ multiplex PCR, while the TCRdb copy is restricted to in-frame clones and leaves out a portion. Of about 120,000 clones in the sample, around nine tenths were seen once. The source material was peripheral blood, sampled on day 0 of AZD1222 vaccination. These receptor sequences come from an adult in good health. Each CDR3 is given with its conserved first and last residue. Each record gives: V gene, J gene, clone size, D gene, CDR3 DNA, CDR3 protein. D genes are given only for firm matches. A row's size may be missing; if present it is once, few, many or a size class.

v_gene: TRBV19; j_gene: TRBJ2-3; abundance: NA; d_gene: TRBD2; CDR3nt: TGTGCCACAGGACTAGCGGGAGTCACAGATACGCAGTATTTT; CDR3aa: CATGLAGVTDTQYF
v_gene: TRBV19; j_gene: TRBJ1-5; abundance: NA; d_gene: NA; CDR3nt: TGTGCCAGTAGTATAAGTGTCGGACGCCTCAATCAGCCCCAGCATTTT; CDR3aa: CASSISVGRLNQPQHF
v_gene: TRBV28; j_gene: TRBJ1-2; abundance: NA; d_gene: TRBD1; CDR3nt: TGTGCCAGCAGTGCCGGACAGGGAAGGCTCTATGGCTACACCTTC; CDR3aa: CASSAGQGRLYGYTF
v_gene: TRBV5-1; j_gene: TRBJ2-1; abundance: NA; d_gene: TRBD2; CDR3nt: TGCGCCAGCAGCCCAAAAGGGACTAGCGGGAGCGCCTACAATGAGCAGTTCTTC; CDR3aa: CASSPKGTSGSAYNEQFF
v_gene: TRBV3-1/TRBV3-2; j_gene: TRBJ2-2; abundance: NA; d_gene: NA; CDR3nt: TGTGCCAGCAGCCCTCGGGAGCGGTACACCGGGGAGCTGTTTTTT; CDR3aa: CASSPRERYTGELFF
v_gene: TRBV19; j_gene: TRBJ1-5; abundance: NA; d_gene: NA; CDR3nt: TGTGCCAGTAGTATTGAGGGGTTCAATCAGCCCCAGCATTTT; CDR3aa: CASSIEGFNQPQHF
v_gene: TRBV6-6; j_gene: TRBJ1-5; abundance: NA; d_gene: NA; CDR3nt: TGTGCCAGCAGCCACGAGGGGTACAATCAGCCCCAGCATTTT; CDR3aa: CASSHEGYNQPQHF
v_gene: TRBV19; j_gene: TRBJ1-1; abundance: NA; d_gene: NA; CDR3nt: TGTGCCAGTAGTATAGTAACTGAAGCTTTCTTT; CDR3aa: CASSIVTEAFF
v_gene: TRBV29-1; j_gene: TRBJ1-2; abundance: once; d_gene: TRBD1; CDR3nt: TGCAGCGTTGAAGAGGGCGGACAGGGGTATGGCTACACCTTC; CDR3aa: CSVEEGGQGYGYTF
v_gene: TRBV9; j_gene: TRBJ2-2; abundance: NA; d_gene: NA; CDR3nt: TGTGCCAGCAGCGTACAAGCGAACACCGGGGAGCTGTTTTTT; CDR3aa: CASSVQANTGELFF
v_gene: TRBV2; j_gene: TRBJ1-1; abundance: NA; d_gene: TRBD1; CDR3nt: TGTGCCAGCCGAAAATGGGGAGGGGGCGGGCCGAACACTGAAGCTTTCTTT; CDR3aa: CASRKWGGGGPNTEAFF
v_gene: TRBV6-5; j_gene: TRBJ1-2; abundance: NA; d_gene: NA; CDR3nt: TGTGCCAGCAGTCCGGAGAACTATGGCTACACCTTC; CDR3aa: CASSPENYGYTF
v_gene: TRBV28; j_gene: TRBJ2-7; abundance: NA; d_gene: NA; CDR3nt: TGTGCCAGCAGGGGTCGGGGCTCCGAGCAGTACTTC; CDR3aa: CASRGRGSEQYF
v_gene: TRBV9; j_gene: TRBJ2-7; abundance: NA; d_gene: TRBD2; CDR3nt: TGTGCCAGCAGCGTAGGGGCAGCTAGCGGGATCAACGAGCAGTACTTC; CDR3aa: CASSVGAASGINEQYF
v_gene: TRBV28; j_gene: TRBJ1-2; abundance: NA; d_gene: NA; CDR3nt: TGTGCCAGCACCATACCTCGGGGCAATACTAACTATGGCTACACCTTC; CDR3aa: CASTIPRGNTNYGYTF
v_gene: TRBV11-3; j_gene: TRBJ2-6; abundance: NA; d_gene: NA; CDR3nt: TGTGCCAGCAGCTTGGGGGGGGCCAACGTCCTGACTTTC; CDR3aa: CASSLGGANVLTF
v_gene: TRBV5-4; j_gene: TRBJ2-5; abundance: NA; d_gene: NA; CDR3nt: TGTGCCAGCAGCTTGGTTGGGGGGGCCCAAGAGACCCAGTACTTC; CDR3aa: CASSLVGGAQETQYF
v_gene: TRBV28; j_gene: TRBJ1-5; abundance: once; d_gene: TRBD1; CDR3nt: TGTGCCAGCAGCAAAGACAGGGGTCCCTATTATAGCAATCAGCCCCAGCATTTT; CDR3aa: CASSKDRGPYYSNQPQHF
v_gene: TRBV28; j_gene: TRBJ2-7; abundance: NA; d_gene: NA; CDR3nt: TGTGCCAGCACTCTAGGAGGGATCTCCTCCTACGAGCAGTACTTC; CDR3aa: CASTLGGISSYEQYF
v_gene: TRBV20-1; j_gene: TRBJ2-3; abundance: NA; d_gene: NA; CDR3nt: TGCAGTGCTAGGTATGCAGATACGCAGTATTTT; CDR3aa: CSARYADTQYF
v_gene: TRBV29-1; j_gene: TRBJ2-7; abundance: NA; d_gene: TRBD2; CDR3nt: TGCAGCGTTGATACTAGCGACTACGAGCAGTACTTC; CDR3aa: CSVDTSDYEQYF
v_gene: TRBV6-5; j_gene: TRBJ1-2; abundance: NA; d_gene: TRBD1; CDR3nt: TGTGCCAGCAGCCTCGGACAGGGGGATGGCTACACCTTC; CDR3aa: CASSLGQGDGYTF
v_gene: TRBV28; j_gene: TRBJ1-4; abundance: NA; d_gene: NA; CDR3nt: TGTGCCAGCAGTGGAACTAATGAAAAACTGTTTTTT; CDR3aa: CASSGTNEKLFF
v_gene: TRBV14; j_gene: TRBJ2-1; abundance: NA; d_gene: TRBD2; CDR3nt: TGTGCCAGCAGCCGGTCGGGACTAGCAAGTGGTGAGCAGTTCTTC; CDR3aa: CASSRSGLASGEQFF
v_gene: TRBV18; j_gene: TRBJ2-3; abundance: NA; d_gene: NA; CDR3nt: TGTGCCAGCTCCCACAGCGGTATTGGCACAGATACGCAGTATTTT; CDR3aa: CASSHSGIGTDTQYF
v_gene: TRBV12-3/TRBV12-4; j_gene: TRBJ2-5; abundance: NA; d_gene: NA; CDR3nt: TGTGCCAGCAGCCTCCCCTCCGAGACCCAGTACTTC; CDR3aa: CASSLPSETQYF
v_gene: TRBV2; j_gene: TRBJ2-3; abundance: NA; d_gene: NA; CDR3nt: TGTGCCAGCAGGGAGACTCCCCTTAGCACAGATACGCAGTATTTT; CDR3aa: CASRETPLSTDTQYF
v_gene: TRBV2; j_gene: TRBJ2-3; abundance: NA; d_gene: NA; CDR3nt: TGTGCCAGCAGTTTCCAGCGAGATACGCAGTATTTT; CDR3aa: CASSFQRDTQYF
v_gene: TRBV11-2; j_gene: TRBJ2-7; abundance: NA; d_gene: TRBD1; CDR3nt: TGTGCCAGCAGCTTTGGACAGGGTGTAGGGCAGTACTTC; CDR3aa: CASSFGQGVGQYF
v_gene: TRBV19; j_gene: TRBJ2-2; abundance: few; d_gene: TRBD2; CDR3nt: TGTGCCAGTACCGATACTAGCGGGAGGGCCGAGGTCGGGGAGCTGTTTTTT; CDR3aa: CASTDTSGRAEVGELFF
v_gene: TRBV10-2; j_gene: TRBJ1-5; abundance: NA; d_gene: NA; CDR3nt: TGCGCCAGCAGTGAGAGGCAGGGCAGGGGTAGCAATCAGCCCCAGCATTTT; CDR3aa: CASSERQGRGSNQPQHF
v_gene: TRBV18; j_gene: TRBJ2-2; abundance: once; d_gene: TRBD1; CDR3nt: TGTGCCAGCTCACCACCGGGTACCAGGGGGCCGGCCGGGGAGCTGTTTTTT; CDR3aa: CASSPPGTRGPAGELFF
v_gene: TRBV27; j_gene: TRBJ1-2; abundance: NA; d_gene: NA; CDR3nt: TGTGCCAGCAGTTTAGCCCCAGGCCATGGCTACACCTTC; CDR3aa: CASSLAPGHGYTF
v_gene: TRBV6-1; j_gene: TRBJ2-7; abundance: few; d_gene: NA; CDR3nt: TGTGCCAGCAGTGACAACTACGAGCAGTACTTC; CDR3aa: CASSDNYEQYF
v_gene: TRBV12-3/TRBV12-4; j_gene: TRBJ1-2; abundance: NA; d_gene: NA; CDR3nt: TGTGCCAGCAGGCGATTGACGAGGGGCTACACCTTC; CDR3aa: CASRRLTRGYTF
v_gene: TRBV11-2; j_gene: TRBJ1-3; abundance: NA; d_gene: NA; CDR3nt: TGTGCCAGCAGCTTAGATCCGGGCCTTGGAAACACCATATATTTT; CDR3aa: CASSLDPGLGNTIYF
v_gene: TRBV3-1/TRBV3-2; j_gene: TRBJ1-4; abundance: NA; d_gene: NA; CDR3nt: TGTGCCAGCAGCCAATGGACAGCTAATGAAAAACTGTTTTTT; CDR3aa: CASSQWTANEKLFF
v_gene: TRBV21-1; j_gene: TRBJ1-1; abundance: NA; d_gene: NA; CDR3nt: TGTGCCAGCAGCTTCTCCTCGGCTATAGAGGGGTTGGGAAGAAACACTGAAGCTTTCTTT; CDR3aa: CASSFSSAIEGLGRNTEAFF
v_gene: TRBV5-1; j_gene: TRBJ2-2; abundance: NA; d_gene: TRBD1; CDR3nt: TGCGCCAGCAGCTCAAGCCGGGACAGGGGGGACACCGGGGAGCTGTTTTTT; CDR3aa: CASSSSRDRGDTGELFF
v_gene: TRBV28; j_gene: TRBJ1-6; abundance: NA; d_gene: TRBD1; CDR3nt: TGTGCCAGCAGTCCAGGGGGCAGGAATTCACCCCTCCACTTT; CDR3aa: CASSPGGRNSPLHF
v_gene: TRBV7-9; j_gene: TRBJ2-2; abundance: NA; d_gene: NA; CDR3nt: TGTGCCAGCAGCTTAAGGCGCAACACCGGGGAGCTGTTTTTT; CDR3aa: CASSLRRNTGELFF
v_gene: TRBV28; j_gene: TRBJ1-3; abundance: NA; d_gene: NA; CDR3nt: TGTGCCAGCAGTTTATACTGGGGTCGCTCTGGAAACACCATATATTTT; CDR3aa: CASSLYWGRSGNTIYF
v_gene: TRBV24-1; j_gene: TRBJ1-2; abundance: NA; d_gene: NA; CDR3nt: TGTGCCACCAGTGATGCTTCACAAAACTATGGCTACACCTTC; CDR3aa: CATSDASQNYGYTF
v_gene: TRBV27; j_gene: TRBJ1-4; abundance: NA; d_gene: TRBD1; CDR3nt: TGTGCCAGCAGTCCCGGACAGGGGGTCGGAAAACTGTTTTTT; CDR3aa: CASSPGQGVGKLFF
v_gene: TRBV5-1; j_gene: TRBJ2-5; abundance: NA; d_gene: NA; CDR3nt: TGCGCCAGCAGCCTCGGGACCTCTAAAGAGACCCAGTACTTC; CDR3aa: CASSLGTSKETQYF
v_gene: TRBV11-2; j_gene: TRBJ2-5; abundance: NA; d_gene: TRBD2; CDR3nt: TGTGCCAGCAGCTTAGGTGCGACCTTAGCGGGAGGTCGTGAGACCCAGTACTTC; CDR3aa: CASSLGATLAGGRETQYF
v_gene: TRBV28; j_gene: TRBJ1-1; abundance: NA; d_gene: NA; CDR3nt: TGTGCCAGCAGTTTCCGACTGACGAACACTGAAGCTTTCTTT; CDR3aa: CASSFRLTNTEAFF
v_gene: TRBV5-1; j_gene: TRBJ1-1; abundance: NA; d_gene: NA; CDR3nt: TGCGCCAGCAGCCCCAGGACAGATATGAACACTGAAGCTTTCTTT; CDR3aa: CASSPRTDMNTEAFF
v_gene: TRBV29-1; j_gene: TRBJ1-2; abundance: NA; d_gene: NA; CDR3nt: TGCAGCGTTGACTCAGGATACACCTTC; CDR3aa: CSVDSGYTF
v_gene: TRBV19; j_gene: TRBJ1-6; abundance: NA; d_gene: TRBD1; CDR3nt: TGTGCCAGCAGGGACAGTCATAATTCACCCCTCCACTTT; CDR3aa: CASRDSHNSPLHF
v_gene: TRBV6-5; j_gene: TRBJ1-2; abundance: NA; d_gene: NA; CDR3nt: TGTGCCAGCAGTTCGCTCAGCTCAACAAGGGATGGCTACACCTTC; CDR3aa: CASSSLSSTRDGYTF
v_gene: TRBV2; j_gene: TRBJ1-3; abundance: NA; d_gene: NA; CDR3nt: TGTGCCAGCAGTGAGGCGGGGATTAGTGGAAACACCATATATTTT; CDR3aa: CASSEAGISGNTIYF
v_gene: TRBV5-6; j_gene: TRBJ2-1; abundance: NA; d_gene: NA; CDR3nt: TGTGCCAGCAGCCCTGTAGGTCTAGGGACGGTCTCCTACAATGAGCAGTTCTTC; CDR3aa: CASSPVGLGTVSYNEQFF
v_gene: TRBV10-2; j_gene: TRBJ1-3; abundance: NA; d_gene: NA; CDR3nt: TGCGCCAGCAGTGAAGGACCGGGACGCCAAGGAAACACCATATATTTT; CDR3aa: CASSEGPGRQGNTIYF
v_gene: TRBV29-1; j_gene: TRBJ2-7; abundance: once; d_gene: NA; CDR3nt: TGCAGCGTCTATTCAACAGGGAGACCTTACGAGCAGTACTTC; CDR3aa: CSVYSTGRPYEQYF
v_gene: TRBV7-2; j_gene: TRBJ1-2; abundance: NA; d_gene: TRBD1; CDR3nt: TGTGCCAGCAGCTTAATATGGGACAGGGTTTACACCTTC; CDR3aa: CASSLIWDRVYTF
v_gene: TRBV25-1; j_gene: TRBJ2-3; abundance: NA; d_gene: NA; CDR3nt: TGTGCCACCCAATGGGGAGATACGCAGTATTTT; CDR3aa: CATQWGDTQYF
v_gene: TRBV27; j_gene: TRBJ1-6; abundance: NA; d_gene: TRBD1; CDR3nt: TGTGCCAGCAGTCCTCGACAGGGGCAAGGGTCACCCCTCCACTTT; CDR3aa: CASSPRQGQGSPLHF
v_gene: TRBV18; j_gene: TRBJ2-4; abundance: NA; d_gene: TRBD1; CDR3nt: TGTGCCAGCTCCCCCCGGGACAGGGAAGGTAACATTCAGTACTTC; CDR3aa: CASSPRDREGNIQYF